This TCR beta chain is from a study of blood T cell repertoires in COVID-19. Study information: Acute-phase and convalescent COVID-19 samples originated in the United States, Italy and Spain. T cells, B-cell-depleted T cells, or PBMCs provided the cDNA or gDNA that served as material.

Trimming took off 4 bases at V and 6 bases at J, with 13 bases between the two ends. Looked up from germline, CDR1 is SGHRS and CDR2 is YFSETQ. This CDR3 has 13 residues. As originally analysed: Reference gene primer amplification yielded estimated nucleated cell counts. Using immunoSEQ multiplex PCR, the repertoire was profiled, and TCRdb retains in-frame clones only, with some absent. V and J calls and clone size come straight from that table; D and trimming were deduced from the DNA. The profile covers about 190,000 clones, with roughly nine tenths appearing a single time and around 1.9% taken by the ten largest.

The sequenced material came from peripheral blood. The receptor was isolated from a man between 65 and 85 years old with active or convalescent COVID-19. The rearrangement uses TRBV5-1 and TRBJ2-5; D is perhaps TRBD1 (5 bases). Written as DNA, the CDR3 is TGCGCCAGCAGCCCGGATGCAGGGCAGACCCAGTACTTC. It yields the protein CASSPDAGQTQYF.